A selection of T cell receptor beta chains follows, all from one sample in a study of blood T cell repertoires in COVID-19. TCRdb's copy holds only in-frame clones and misses some; the assay was immunoSEQ multiplex PCR. The sample holds 90,000 or so clones, roughly nine tenths seen once. Sequencing input: peripheral blood. All receptors derive from a woman of 80 years or more with active COVID-19. Each CDR3 is given with its conserved first and last residue. A D gene is named only where the DNA matches it firmly.

J gene,D gene,V gene,CDR3 DNA,CDR3 protein
TRBJ2-3,TRBD2,TRBV24-1,TGTGCCACCAGTGATGTCGGGACTAGCGGGAGGACAGATACGCAGTATTTT,CATSDVGTSGRTDTQYF
TRBJ1-1,.,TRBV28,TGTGCCAGCAGTTTAATGTGGGGAAGGGGCAGCACTGAAGCTTTCTTT,CASSLMWGRGSTEAFF
TRBJ2-4,.,TRBV30,TGTGCCTGGAGTGATGGGAGGAACATTCAGTACTTC,CAWSDGRNIQYF
TRBJ2-7,TRBD2,TRBV7-8,TGTGCCAGCAGCTCGAGGGGACTACCTGCGGGAGAGCAGTACTTC,CASSSRGLPAGEQYF
TRBJ2-7,TRBD2,TRBV7-9,TGTGCCAGCAGCTTCGAGCGGGAGGGATCCTACGAGCAGTACTTC,CASSFEREGSYEQYF
TRBJ2-7,TRBD2,TRBV6-2/TRBV6-3,TGTGCCAGCAGCCCCGTCGTTGGCGGGAGCTCCTACGAGCAGTACTTC,CASSPVVGGSSYEQYF
TRBJ1-2,TRBD1,TRBV29-1,TGCAGCATCACGACTGGACAGGGGAGTGGCTACACCTTC,CSITTGQGSGYTF
TRBJ2-3,.,TRBV18,TGTGCCAGCTCACCGCCGAACAGGGGAGGCTTAGATACGCAGTATTTT,CASSPPNRGGLDTQYF
TRBJ2-3,TRBD2,TRBV10-3,TGTGCCATCAGTGACGCGGGAGGACGCACAGATACGCAGTATTTT,CAISDAGGRTDTQYF
TRBJ2-2,.,TRBV2,TGTGCCAGCATTGGTAGCGACACCGGGGAGCTGTTTTTT,CASIGSDTGELFF
TRBJ1-2,TRBD1,TRBV5-4,TGTGCCAGCAGAAGGGACAGGGCAGTTGGCTACACCTTC,CASRRDRAVGYTF
TRBJ1-5,.,TRBV11-2,TGTGCCAGCAGCTTAGGGGCGGCAGGGGATCAGCCCCAGCATTTT,CASSLGAAGDQPQHF
TRBJ2-4,TRBD1,TRBV5-5,TGTGCCAGCAGCCCGGGACAGCTAGCCAAAAACATTCAGTACTTC,CASSPGQLAKNIQYF
TRBJ2-7,TRBD2,TRBV20-1,TGCAGTGCTAGTAGCGGGAGGGCGGGGGAGCAGTACTTC,CSASSGRAGEQYF
TRBJ2-1,.,TRBV9,TGTGCCAGCAGCACCCGGGACTACAATGAGCAGTTCTTC,CASSTRDYNEQFF
TRBJ2-7,TRBD2,TRBV3-1/TRBV3-2,TGTGCCAGCAGCCAAGCCTCGGCCGGGAGGACCTACGAGCAGTACTTC,CASSQASAGRTYEQYF
TRBJ2-5,TRBD2,TRBV14,TGTGCCAGCAGAGGACCGCTAGCGGACGGAGGAACCCAGTACTTC,CASRGPLADGGTQYF
TRBJ2-7,TRBD2,TRBV3-1/TRBV3-2,TGTGCCAGCAGCCAAGGGGTAGAGCTAGCGGTCTACGAGCAGTACTTC,CASSQGVELAVYEQYF
TRBJ2-3,.,TRBV7-3,TGTGCCAGCAGCCCGACGGGACACGTCACAGATACGCAGTATTTT,CASSPTGHVTDTQYF
TRBJ1-2,.,TRBV7-2,TGTGCCAGCAGCCCGGGGGTTAACTATGGCTACACCTTC,CASSPGVNYGYTF
TRBJ2-3,.,TRBV7-3,TGTGCCAGCAGCTTCACCTCGCTAGGCACAGATACGCAGTATTTT,CASSFTSLGTDTQYF
TRBJ2-1,.,TRBV20-1,TGCAGTGCTAGTGGGCGGAACTCCTACAATGAGCAGTTCTTC,CSASGRNSYNEQFF
TRBJ2-1,.,TRBV3-1/TRBV3-2,TGTGCCAGCAGCCAGAACGTAGCTCGCAATGAGCAGTTCTTC,CASSQNVARNEQFF